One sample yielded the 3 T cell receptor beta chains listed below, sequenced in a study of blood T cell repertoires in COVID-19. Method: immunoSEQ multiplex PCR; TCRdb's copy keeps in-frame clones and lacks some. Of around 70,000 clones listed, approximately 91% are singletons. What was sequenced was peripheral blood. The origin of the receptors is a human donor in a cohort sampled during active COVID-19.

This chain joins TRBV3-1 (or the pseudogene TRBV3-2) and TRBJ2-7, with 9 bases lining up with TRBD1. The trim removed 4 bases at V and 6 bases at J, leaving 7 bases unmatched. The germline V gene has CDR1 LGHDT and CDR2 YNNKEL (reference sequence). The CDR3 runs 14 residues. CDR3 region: CASSPGQGSSEQYF. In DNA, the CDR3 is TGTGCCAGCAGCCCGGGACAGGGATCGAGCGAGCAGTACTTC.

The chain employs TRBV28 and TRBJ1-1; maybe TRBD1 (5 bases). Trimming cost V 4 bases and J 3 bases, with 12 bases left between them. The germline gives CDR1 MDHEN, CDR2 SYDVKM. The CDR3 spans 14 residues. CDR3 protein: CASSYQGTDTEAFF. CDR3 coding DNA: TGTGCCAGCAGTTACCAGGGAACCGACACTGAAGCTTTCTTT. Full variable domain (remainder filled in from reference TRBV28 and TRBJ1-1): DVKVTQSSRYLVKRTGEKVFLECVQDMDHENMFWYRQDPGLGLRLIYFSYDVKMKEKGDIPEGYSVSREKKERFSLILESASTNQTSMYLCASSYQGTDTEAFFGQGTRLTVV.

CDR3 DNA: TGCAGTGCTACCGGACAACGTGAAGCTTTCTTT. It specifies CSATGQREAFF. The rearrangement joins TRBV20-1 to TRBJ1-1; TRBD1 is a possible D gene (5 bases). Germline lookup yields CDR1 DFQATT and CDR2 SNEGSKA (reference sequence). Trimming left V 4 bases short and J 7 bases short, with 10 bases between. This CDR3 has 11 amino acids.